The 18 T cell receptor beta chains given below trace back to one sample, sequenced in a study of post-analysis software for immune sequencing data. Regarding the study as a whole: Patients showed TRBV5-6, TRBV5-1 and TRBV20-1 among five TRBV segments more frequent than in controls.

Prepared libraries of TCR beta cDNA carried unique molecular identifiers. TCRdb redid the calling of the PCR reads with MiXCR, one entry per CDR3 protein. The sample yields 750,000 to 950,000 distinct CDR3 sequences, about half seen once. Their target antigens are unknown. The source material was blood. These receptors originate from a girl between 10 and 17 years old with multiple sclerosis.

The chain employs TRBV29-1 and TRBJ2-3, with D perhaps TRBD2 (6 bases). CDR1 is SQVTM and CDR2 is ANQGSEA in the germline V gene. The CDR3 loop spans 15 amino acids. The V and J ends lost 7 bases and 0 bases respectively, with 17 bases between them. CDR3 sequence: CSAEGGPRSTDTQYF. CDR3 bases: TGCAGCGCCGAGGGAGGCCCGCGCAGCACAGATACGCAGTATTTT.

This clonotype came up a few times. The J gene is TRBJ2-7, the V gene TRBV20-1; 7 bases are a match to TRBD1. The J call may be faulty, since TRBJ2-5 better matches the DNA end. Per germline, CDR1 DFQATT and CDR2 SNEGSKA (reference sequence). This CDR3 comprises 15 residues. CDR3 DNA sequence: TGCAGTGCTAGAGACAATCGACAGGGTACGGAGACCCAGTACTTC. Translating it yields CSARDNRQGTETQYF.

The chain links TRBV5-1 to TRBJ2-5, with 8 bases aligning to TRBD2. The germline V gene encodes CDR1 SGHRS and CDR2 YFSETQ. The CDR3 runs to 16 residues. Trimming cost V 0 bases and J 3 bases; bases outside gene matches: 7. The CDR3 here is CASSLVIAGYEETQYF. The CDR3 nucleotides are TGCGCCAGCAGCTTGGTGATAGCGGGATATGAAGAGACCCAGTACTTC. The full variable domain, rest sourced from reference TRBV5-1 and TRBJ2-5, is KAGVTQTPRYLIKTRGQQVTLSCSPISGHRSVSWYQQTPGQGLQFLFEYFSETQRNKGNFPGRFSGRQFSNSRSEMNVSTLELGDSALYLCASSLVIAGYEETQYFGPGTRLLVL.

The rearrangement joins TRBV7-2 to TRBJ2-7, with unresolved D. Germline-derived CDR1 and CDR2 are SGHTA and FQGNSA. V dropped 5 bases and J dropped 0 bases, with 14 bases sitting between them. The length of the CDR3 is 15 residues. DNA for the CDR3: TGTGCCAGCAGCCTCCTGGGGTCCCACTCCTACGAGCAGTACTTC. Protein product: CASSLLGSHSYEQYF.

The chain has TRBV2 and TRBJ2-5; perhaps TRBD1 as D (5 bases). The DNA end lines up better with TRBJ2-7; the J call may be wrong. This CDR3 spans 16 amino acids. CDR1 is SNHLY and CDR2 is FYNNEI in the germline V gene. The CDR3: CASSARTRSIAYEQYF. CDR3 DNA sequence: TGTGCCAGCAGTGCCCGGACACGTTCCATCGCCTACGAGCAGTACTTC.

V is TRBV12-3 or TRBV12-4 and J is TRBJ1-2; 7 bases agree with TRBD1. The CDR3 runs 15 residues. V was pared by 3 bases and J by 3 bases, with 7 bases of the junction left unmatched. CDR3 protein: CASSFVQGGHYGYTF. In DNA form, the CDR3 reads TGTGCCAGCAGTTTCGTCCAGGGGGGCCACTATGGCTACACCTTC.

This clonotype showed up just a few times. CDR3 sequence: CASRPPGLAGGSSYEQYF. The CDR3 nucleotides are TGTGCCAGCAGACCTCCGGGACTAGCGGGAGGGAGCTCCTACGAGCAGTACTTC. The rearrangement links TRBV28 to TRBJ2-7; 16 bases align to TRBD2. Trimming at V came to 6 bases and at J to 0 bases, leaving 8 bases not matched to a gene. The CDR3 runs to 18 residues. Germline assignment: CDR1 MDHEN and CDR2 SYDVKM.

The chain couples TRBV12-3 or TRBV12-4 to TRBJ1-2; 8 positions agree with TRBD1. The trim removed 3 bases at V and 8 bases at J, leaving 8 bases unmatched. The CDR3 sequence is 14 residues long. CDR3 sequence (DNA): TGTGCCAGCAGTTTCGGACAGGGACGAAACGGCTACACCTTC. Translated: CASSFGQGRNGYTF.

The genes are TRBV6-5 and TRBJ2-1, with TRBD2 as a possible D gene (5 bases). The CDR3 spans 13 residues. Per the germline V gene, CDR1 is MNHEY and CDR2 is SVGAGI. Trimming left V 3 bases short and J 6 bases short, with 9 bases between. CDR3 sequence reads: CASSYTRRNEQFF. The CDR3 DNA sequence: TGTGCCAGCAGTTATACTAGACGCAATGAGCAGTTCTTC.

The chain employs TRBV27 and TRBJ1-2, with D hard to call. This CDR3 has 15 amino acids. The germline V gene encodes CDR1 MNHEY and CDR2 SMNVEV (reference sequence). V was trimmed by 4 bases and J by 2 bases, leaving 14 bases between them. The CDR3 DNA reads TGTGCCAGCAGTTCAACCGGTGCCGGGAACTATGGCTACACCTTC. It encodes CASSSTGAGNYGYTF.

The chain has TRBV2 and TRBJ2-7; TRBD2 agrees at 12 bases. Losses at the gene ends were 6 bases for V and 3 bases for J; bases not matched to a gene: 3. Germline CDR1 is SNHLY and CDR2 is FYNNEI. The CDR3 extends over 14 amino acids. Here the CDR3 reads CASRRLAGDYEQYF. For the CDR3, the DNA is TGTGCCAGCAGAAGACTAGCGGGAGACTACGAGCAGTACTTC.

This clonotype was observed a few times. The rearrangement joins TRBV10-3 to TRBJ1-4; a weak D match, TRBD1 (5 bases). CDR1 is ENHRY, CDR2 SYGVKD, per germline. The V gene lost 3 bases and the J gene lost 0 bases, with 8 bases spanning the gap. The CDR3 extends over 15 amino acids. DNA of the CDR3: TGTGCCATCAGTGATTCGGACACAACTAATGAAAAACTGTTTTTT. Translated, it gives CAISDSDTTNEKLFF.

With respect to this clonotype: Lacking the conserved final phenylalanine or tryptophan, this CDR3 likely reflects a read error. The CDR3 DNA reads as TGTGCCAGCAGTTTATCGACCTCTGGGGCCAACGTCCTGACTGTC. This translates into CASSLSTSGANVLTV. V gene TRBV12-3 or TRBV12-4 combines with J gene TRBJ2-6, with D unresolved. Trimming pared 2 bases from V and 0 bases from J, leaving 5 bases between. This CDR3 comprises 15 residues.

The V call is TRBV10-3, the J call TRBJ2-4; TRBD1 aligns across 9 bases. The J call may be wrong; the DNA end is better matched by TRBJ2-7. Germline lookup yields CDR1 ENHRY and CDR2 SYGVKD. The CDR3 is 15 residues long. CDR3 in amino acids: CAISESWDRVYEQYF. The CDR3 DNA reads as TGTGCCATCAGTGAGTCGTGGGACAGGGTCTACGAGCAGTACTTC.

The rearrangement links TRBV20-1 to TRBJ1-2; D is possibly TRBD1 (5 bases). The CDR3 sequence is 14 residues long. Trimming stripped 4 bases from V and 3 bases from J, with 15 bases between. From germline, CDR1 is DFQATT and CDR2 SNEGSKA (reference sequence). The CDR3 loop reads CSANIVGGDYGYTF. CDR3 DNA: TGCAGTGCTAATATCGTCGGGGGTGACTATGGCTACACCTTC.

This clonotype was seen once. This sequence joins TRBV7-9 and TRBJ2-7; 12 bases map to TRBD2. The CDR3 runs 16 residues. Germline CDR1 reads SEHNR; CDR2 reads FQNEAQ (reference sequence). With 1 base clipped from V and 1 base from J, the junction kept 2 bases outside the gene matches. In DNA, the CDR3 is TGTGCCAGCAGCTTAGGACTAGCGGGAGAATCCTACGAGCAGTACTTC. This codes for CASSLGLAGESYEQYF. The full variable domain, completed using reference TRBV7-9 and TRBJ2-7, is DTGVSQNPRHKITKRGQNVTFRCDPISEHNRLYWYRQTLGQGPEFLTYFQNEAQLEKSRLLSDRFSAERPKGSFSTLEIQRTEQGDSAMYLCASSLGLAGESYEQYFGPGTRLTVT.

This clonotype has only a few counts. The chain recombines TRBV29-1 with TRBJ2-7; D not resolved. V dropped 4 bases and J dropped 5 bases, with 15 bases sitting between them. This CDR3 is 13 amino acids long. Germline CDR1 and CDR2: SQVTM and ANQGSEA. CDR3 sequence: CSVVGPESHEQYF. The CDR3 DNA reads TGCAGCGTTGTAGGGCCCGAGTCTCACGAGCAGTACTTC.

CDR3 DNA sequence: TGTGCCAGCAGTTACGCGGGTACCGATGGCTACACCTTC. This codes for CASSYAGTDGYTF. V and J are TRBV6-6 and TRBJ1-2; D remains ambiguous. The CDR3 totals 13 residues. V dropped 2 bases and J dropped 6 bases, with 10 bases sitting between them. Germline V gives CDR1 MNHNY, CDR2 SVGAGI (reference sequence).